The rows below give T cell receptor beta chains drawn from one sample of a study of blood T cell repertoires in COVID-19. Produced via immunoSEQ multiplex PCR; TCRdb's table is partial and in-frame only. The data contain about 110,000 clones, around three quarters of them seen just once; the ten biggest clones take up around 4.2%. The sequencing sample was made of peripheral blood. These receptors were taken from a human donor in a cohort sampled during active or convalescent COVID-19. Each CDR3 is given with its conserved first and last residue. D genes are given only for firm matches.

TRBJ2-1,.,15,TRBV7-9,TGTGCCAGCAGCCGAGGACTACCCAGAGACAATGAGCAGTTCTTC,CASSRGLPRDNEQFF
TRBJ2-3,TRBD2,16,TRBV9,TGTGCCAGCAGCGTAAACCGAGCGGGAGGCCCAGGTGCGCAGTATTTT,CASSVNRAGGPGAQYF
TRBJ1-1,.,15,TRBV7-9,TGTGCCAGCAGCCTAGACCTGACAGGCTTCACTGAAGCTTTCTTT,CASSLDLTGFTEAFF
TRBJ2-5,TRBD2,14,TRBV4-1,TGCGCCAGCGCTACGGGGGGTCCGGTGGAGACCCAGTACTTC,CASATGGPVETQYF
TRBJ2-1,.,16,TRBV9,TGTGCCAGCAGCGTAGATCCAGCGGGCTCCTACAATGAGCAGTTCTTC,CASSVDPAGSYNEQFF
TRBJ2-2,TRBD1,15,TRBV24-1,TGTGCCACCAGTGGGGACAGCGCGAACACCGGGGAGCTGTTTTTT,CATSGDSANTGELFF
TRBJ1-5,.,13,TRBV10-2,TGCGCCAGCAATGAACAGGGCAGCCAGCCCCAGCATTTT,CASNEQGSQPQHF
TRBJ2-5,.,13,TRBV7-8,TGTGCCAGCAGCTACGAGACTAGTTTGACCCAGTACTTC,CASSYETSLTQYF
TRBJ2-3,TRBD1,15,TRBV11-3,TGTGCCAGCAGCCCAGGACAGGGAGTCACAGATACGCAGTATTTT,CASSPGQGVTDTQYF
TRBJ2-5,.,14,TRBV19,TGTGCCAGTAGTATATCTAGCCCTGCGGAGACCCAGTACTTC,CASSISSPAETQYF
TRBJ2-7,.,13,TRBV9,TGTGCCAGCAGCGTCGGGACATCTCGCGAGCAGTACTTC,CASSVGTSREQYF